These 15 T cell receptor beta chains came from one sample sequenced in a study of T cell repertoires in cytomegalovirus infection. These TCRs are of unknown antigen specificity. TCRdb reprocessed the reads via MiXCR and lists one record per CDR3 protein. The sample shows approximately 270,000 distinct CDR3 sequences, 20% to 25% of them seen only once. Here the sequenced sample was cultured PBMCs, taken from culture after CMV antigen stimulation. The receptors originated from a human donor in good health (CMV status not recorded). Some clones in this sample may be carry-over from other donors' samples.

This clonotype was detected ten times or more. This rearrangement joins TRBV12-3 or TRBV12-4 to TRBJ2-5, with D possibly TRBD1 on 6 matching bases. The CDR3 covers 13 residues. Deletions cut 4 bases from V and 3 bases from J, with 9 bases between. The CDR3 region has the DNA TGTGCCAGCAGTTCGGACAGTAAAGAGACCCAGTACTTC. It is translated as CASSSDSKETQYF.

The V call is TRBV20-1, the J call TRBJ2-3; 10 bases are shared with TRBD1. V trimming: 1 base; J trimming: 0 bases; junction bases outside the gene matches: 7. Germline values: CDR1 DFQATT, CDR2 SNEGSKA (reference sequence). The CDR3 has 17 residues. The CDR3 nucleotides read TGCAGTGCTAGAGGGCCGGGACAGGGGACTAGCACAGATACGCAGTATTTT. Protein product: CSARGPGQGTSTDTQYF.

This clonotype is medium-sized. The chain recombines TRBV7-3 with TRBJ2-2; 11 bases fit TRBD2. Germline CDR1 is SGHTA and CDR2 is FQGTGA. CDR3 size: 16 residues. After removal of 5 bases from V and 7 bases from J, the junction contained 9 bases not matched to a gene. CDR3 region: CASSLASGRSHGELFF. CDR3 bases: TGTGCCAGCAGCCTCGCTAGCGGGAGGTCCCACGGGGAGCTGTTTTTT.

This clonotype was counted between two and nine times. The chain combines TRBV12-3 or TRBV12-4 with TRBJ1-3, with a possible D match to TRBD1 (5 bases). The CDR3 spans 18 residues. Trimming shortened V by 4 bases and J by 0 bases, and 19 bases separated the two germline ends. The CDR3 sequence is CASSYDVGEGHSGNTIYF. CDR3 DNA: TGTGCCAGCAGTTACGATGTCGGAGAGGGGCACTCTGGAAACACCATATATTTT.

Many counts were recorded for this clonotype. V gene TRBV7-9 combines with J gene TRBJ2-7; 12 positions match TRBD2. The junction had 9 bases not matched to a gene; V was cut back by 1 base and J by 2 bases. The CDR3 spans 18 residues. Germline V CDR1 and CDR2: SEHNR, FQNEAQ (reference sequence). The DNA of the CDR3 is TGTGCCAGCAGCTTAGGGGGCCCAGGACTAGCGGGAACCTACGAGCAGTACGTC. It specifies CASSLGGPGLAGTYEQYV.

The table lists this clonotype with many counts. J is TRBJ1-5 and V is TRBV7-2; weak D call: TRBD1 (6 bases). Trimming removed 6 bases from V and 3 bases from J, with 12 bases in between. Germline CDR1 reads SGHTA; CDR2 reads FQGNSA. This CDR3 comprises 14 residues. This CDR3 is CASSRQAPNQPQHF. Here the CDR3 DNA reads TGTGCCAGCAGTCGACAGGCCCCCAATCAGCCCCAGCATTTT.

This clonotype was counted at least ten times. The chain is built from TRBV7-2 and TRBJ1-1; no clear D. Germline values: CDR1 SGHTA, CDR2 FQGNSA. The CDR3 contains 14 residues. V dropped 2 bases and J dropped 1 base, with 8 bases sitting between them. The CDR3 DNA is TGTGCCAGCAGCTTATCTACCTCGAACACTGAAGCTTTCTTT. Protein: CASSLSTSNTEAFF.

This clonotype was counted ten times or more. The gene calls are TRBV7-2 and TRBJ2-7, with TRBD2 as a possible D gene (7 bases). The CDR3 covers 14 residues. Germline lookup yields CDR1 SGHTA and CDR2 FQGNSA. V lost 3 bases and J 3 bases, leaving 12 bases between the germline ends. This CDR3 is CASSLGASGYEQYF. The CDR3 region has the DNA TGTGCCAGCAGCTTGGGGGCTAGCGGCTACGAGCAGTACTTC.

This clonotype has at least ten counts. V usage is TRBV7-2 and J usage is TRBJ2-4; D is undetermined. With 2 bases removed from V and 9 bases from J, the gap between germline ends came to 17 bases. The CDR3 has 15 amino acids. Germline lookup yields CDR1 SGHTA and CDR2 FQGNSA. CDR3 nucleotides: TGTGCCAGCAGCTTATTTAATTTCCGAGGTACCATTCAGTACTTC. Encoded protein: CASSLFNFRGTIQYF. Supplemented by reference TRBV7-2 and TRBJ2-4, the full variable domain reads GAGVSQSPSNKVTEKGKDVELRCDPISGHTALYWYRQSLGQGLEFLIYFQGNSAPDKSGLPSDRFSAERTGGSVSTLTIQRTQQEDSAVYLCASSLFNFRGTIQYFGAGTRLSVL.

V gene TRBV4-2 combines with J gene TRBJ2-6, with D maybe TRBD2 (7 bases). The V gene's germline CDR1 is LGHNA and CDR2 YNFKEQ. CDR3 size: 17 residues. V was pared by 0 bases and J by 2 bases, with 11 bases between. The CDR3 DNA reads TGTGCCAGCAGCCAAGAAGGGGGGGGGGCTGGGGCCAACGTCCTGACTTTC. It specifies CASSQEGGGAGANVLTF.

The chain combines TRBV30 with TRBJ1-2; TRBD1 might be the D (6 bases). In germline, CDR1 is GTSNPN, CDR2 SVGIG (reference sequence). There are 14 residues in the CDR3. V shed 2 bases and J shed 0 bases, with 10 bases lying between them. CDR3 protein: CAWSPDSTNYGYTF. The CDR3 DNA reads TGTGCCTGGAGTCCGGACAGCACTAACTATGGCTACACCTTC.

This clonotype has just a few counts. CDR3 in amino acids: CASSGDSTYEQYV. Written as DNA, the CDR3 is TGTGCCAGCAGTGGCGATAGCACCTACGAGCAGTACGTC. This sequence joins TRBV6-6 and TRBJ2-7; D remains ambiguous. The CDR3 length is 13 residues. Germline V gene sequence: CDR1 MNHNY, CDR2 SVGAGI (reference sequence). V dropped 5 bases and J dropped 2 bases, with 10 bases sitting between them.

This clonotype has a handful of counts. This chain links TRBV11-2 with TRBJ2-3; D is unclear. Trimming shortened V by 1 base and J by 3 bases, and 14 bases separated the two germline ends. The germline gives CDR1 SGHAT, CDR2 FQNNGV. The CDR3 extends over 16 amino acids. CDR3 loop: CASSLGGSKLTDTQYF. DNA of the CDR3: TGTGCCAGCAGCTTAGGTGGCAGCAAGTTAACAGATACGCAGTATTTT.

There are a few counts of this clonotype. The V gene is TRBV6-5, the J gene TRBJ2-3; TRBD1 or TRBD2 may be the D gene (5 bases each). V shed 3 bases and J shed 5 bases, with 15 bases lying between them. The CDR3 is 15 amino acids. The germline V gene encodes CDR1 MNHEY and CDR2 SVGAGI. As DNA, the CDR3 is TGTGCCAGCAGTTATGGTAGGCTGAGGGGAGATACGCAGTATTTT. Its protein product is CASSYGRLRGDTQYF.

The genes are TRBV4-1 and TRBJ2-5, with 8 bases identical to TRBD2. The CDR3 is made up of 17 amino acids. Trimming took 1 base from V and 0 from J; bases not matched to a gene: 7. Germline CDR1 and CDR2: MGHRA and YSYEKL. The CDR3 bases are TGCGCCAGCAGCCAAGTTGGCCCAGCGGGGGACCAAGAGACCCAGTACTTC. Translated, it gives CASSQVGPAGDQETQYF.